This is a list of T cell receptor beta chains from one sample in a study of T cell responses to AZD1222 COVID-19 vaccine. The method was immunoSEQ multiplex PCR; TCRdb's version includes in-frame clones alone and lacks a portion of them. The data show 90,000 to 150,000 clones, roughly nine tenths seen once. The source was peripheral blood, collected on day 0 of AZD1222 vaccination. These TCRs come from an adult in good health. Both conserved end residues are part of each CDR3. The D gene is left open where the match is weak. Clone size is stated in some rows and not others, as once, few, many or a class when expanded.

abundance	j_gene	d_gene	len	v_gene	CDR3nt	CDR3aa
NA	TRBJ2-7	NA	14	TRBV3-1/TRBV3-2	TGTGCCAGCAGCCAGGGACGAAGAACGGGGGAGCAGTACTTC	CASSQGRRTGEQYF
NA	TRBJ2-7	TRBD2	16	TRBV7-2	TGTGCCAGCAGCTTAGCGAGGCTAGCGGGCTCCTACGAGCAGTACTTC	CASSLARLAGSYEQYF
NA	TRBJ2-1	TRBD1	15	TRBV7-9	TGTGCCAGCACCCCGGGACAGGTAGGGGACAATGAGCAGTTCTTC	CASTPGQVGDNEQFF
NA	TRBJ2-1	TRBD2	15	TRBV7-9	TGTGCCAGCAGCGCCGGGACTAGCGAGGCGGATGAGCAGTTCTTC	CASSAGTSEADEQFF
NA	TRBJ1-5	NA	13	TRBV6-5	TGTGCCAGCAGGGGCGAGGGAGGTCAGCCCCAGCATTTT	CASRGEGGQPQHF
NA	TRBJ1-1	TRBD1	15	TRBV9	TGTGCCAGCAGCGCGACAGGGGGCGAGGGCACTGAAGCTTTCTTT	CASSATGGEGTEAFF
NA	TRBJ2-3	NA	14	TRBV6-5	TGTGCCAGCAGTCCCCAGCTCGCCACAGATACGCAGTATTTT	CASSPQLATDTQYF
NA	TRBJ2-7	TRBD2	16	TRBV30	TGTGCCTGGAGTGTCCCTTTAGCGGGGGTTACCTACGAGCAGTACTTC	CAWSVPLAGVTYEQYF
NA	TRBJ2-3	NA	13	TRBV6-6	TGTGCCAGCAGTTACGTTACGACAGATACGCAGTATTTT	CASSYVTTDTQYF
NA	TRBJ2-2	TRBD2	17	TRBV11-3	TGTGCCAGCAGCTTAGATCAGACTAGCGGGAGAGCCGGGGAGCTGTTTTTT	CASSLDQTSGRAGELFF
NA	TRBJ2-1	NA	15	TRBV5-1	TGCGCCAGCAGCAGGAGCCCTTTAACCATCACTGAGCAGTTCTTC	CASSRSPLTITEQFF
NA	TRBJ1-5	TRBD1	14	TRBV28	TGTGCCAGCGCAAAACAGGGGGGTAATCAGCCCCAGCATTTT	CASAKQGGNQPQHF
once	TRBJ1-1	TRBD1	17	TRBV28	TGTGCCAGCAGTTTAGTTTCTGTGGGACAGGGGGACACTGAAGCTTTCTTT	CASSLVSVGQGDTEAFF
NA	TRBJ1-6	NA	17	TRBV28	TGTGCCAGCACTCCCAGGGCCTCTATCGTCTATAATTCACCCCTCCACTTT	CASTPRASIVYNSPLHF
NA	TRBJ2-1	NA	14	TRBV7-9	TGTGCCAGCAGCTTATCCGGAGGGCGGGCTGAGCAGTTCTTC	CASSLSGGRAEQFF
NA	TRBJ2-5	NA	14	TRBV10-1	TGCGCCAGCAGTGAAAAGGGTCGCCAAGAGACCCAGTACTTC	CASSEKGRQETQYF
NA	TRBJ2-4	NA	16	TRBV21-1	TGTGCCAGCAGCTCGGGCCACCAGGGGCCCAAAAACATTCAGTACTTC	CASSSGHQGPKNIQYF
NA	TRBJ1-3	TRBD1	17	TRBV19	TGTGCCAGTAGTACCACCGGGACAGGGGGCGCGGGAAACACCATATATTTT	CASSTTGTGGAGNTIYF
NA	TRBJ1-1	TRBD1	15	TRBV19	TGTGCCAGTAGTTCTCACAGGGGCGAGAACACTGAAGCTTTCTTT	CASSSHRGENTEAFF
NA	TRBJ1-5	NA	13	TRBV6-5	TGTGCCAGCTCGGGATCGGACAATCAGCCCCAGCATTTT	CASSGSDNQPQHF
once	TRBJ1-1	NA	13	TRBV5-1	TGCGCCAGCAGAAGGGGTTTGAACACTGAAGCTTTCTTT	CASRRGLNTEAFF
NA	TRBJ1-1	TRBD1	15	TRBV29-1	TGCAGCGTTGCCCCCTCCGACAGGGGTTTCACTGAAGCTTTCTTT	CSVAPSDRGFTEAFF
NA	TRBJ2-3	TRBD2	18	TRBV15	TGTGCCACCAGCAGAGATCCGACGGCTAGCGGTAGCACAGATACGCAGTATTTT	CATSRDPTASGSTDTQYF
NA	TRBJ2-5	TRBD2	16	TRBV14	TGTGCCAGCAGCCAAGACCGACTAGCTCCCCCAGAGACCCAGTACTTC	CASSQDRLAPPETQYF
few	TRBJ2-3	TRBD1	20	TRBV24-1	TGTGCCACCAGTGATCCGGGGTTTGGGACGGACAGGGGTAGCACAGATACGCAGTATTTT	CATSDPGFGTDRGSTDTQYF
NA	TRBJ1-1	NA	11	TRBV6-4	TGTGCCAGCAGATTGGGGGCTGAAGCTTTCTTT	CASRLGAEAFF
once	TRBJ2-2	NA	15	TRBV5-4	TGTGCCGGGGGGCGAAATAGTGCGAACACCGGGGAGCTGTTTTTT	CAGGRNSANTGELFF
once	TRBJ2-7	NA	14	TRBV7-3	TGTGCCAGCAGCTTAACGTCCGGGAACTACGAGCAGTACTTC	CASSLTSGNYEQYF
NA	TRBJ1-6	TRBD1	14	TRBV30	TGTGCCTGGGAACCCGGGACAGATAATTCACCCCTCCACTTT	CAWEPGTDNSPLHF
NA	TRBJ2-7	TRBD1	13	TRBV6-4	TGTGCCACCAGCCGGGACAGGGGCGACGAGCAGTACTTC	CATSRDRGDEQYF
NA	TRBJ1-1	TRBD1	15	TRBV5-1	TGCGCCAGCAGCCCCGGACAGGGGGCCCTTTCGGGCGCTTTCTTT	CASSPGQGALSGAFF
NA	TRBJ2-1	NA	16	TRBV19	TGTGCCAGTGGTAGCGCTCGACCCAGCTCCTACAATGAGCAGTTCTTC	CASGSARPSSYNEQFF
once	TRBJ1-1	TRBD1	15	TRBV10-1	TGCGCCAGCAGCCAGGGGGGGGCACTGAACACTGAAGCTTTCTTT	CASSQGGALNTEAFF
NA	TRBJ2-1	TRBD2	15	TRBV7-6	TGTGCCAGCAGCCCGCCGGGACTACTTTTCAATGAGCAGTTCTTC	CASSPPGLLFNEQFF
NA	TRBJ2-5	TRBD2	18	TRBV9	TGTGCCAGCAGCGTAGCTCCCGGACTAGCGGGAGGTCAAGAGACCCAGTACTTC	CASSVAPGLAGGQETQYF
NA	TRBJ1-1	TRBD1	17	TRBV4-1	TGCGCCAGCAGCCACCCGAGCAGGGGGGGTATTAACACTGAAGCTTTCTTT	CASSHPSRGGINTEAFF
NA	TRBJ2-5	TRBD1	14	TRBV10-3	TGTGCCACCTCCGACAGGGGGGCCGAAGAGACCCAGTACTTC	CATSDRGAEETQYF
NA	TRBJ1-3	TRBD1	15	TRBV5-1	TGCGCCAGCAGCCCAGGGGGTTCCTCTGGAAACACCATATATTTT	CASSPGGSSGNTIYF
NA	TRBJ2-2	NA	14	TRBV7-6	TGTGCCAGCAGCTCTAGTCCGGTGACCGGGGAGCTGTTTTTT	CASSSSPVTGELFF
once	TRBJ2-1	NA	13	TRBV7-3	TGTGCCAGCAGCTTAATGAGGGATGGTGAGCAGTTCTTC	CASSLMRDGEQFF
NA	TRBJ2-1	TRBD2	16	TRBV5-1	TGCGCCAGCAGCTTGGAGGGACTAGCGGGGTACAATGAGCAGTTCTTC	CASSLEGLAGYNEQFF
NA	TRBJ1-2	NA	14	TRBV6-6	TGTGCCAGCAGTCCCCCCCCGTCTTCGGGTGGCTACACCTTC	CASSPPPSSGGYTF
NA	TRBJ1-4	TRBD1	15	TRBV7-8	TGTGCCAGCAGCTCCGGACAGGGGGCAGGCGAAAAACTGTTTTTT	CASSSGQGAGEKLFF
NA	TRBJ1-5	NA	13	TRBV18	TGTGCCAGCTCACTTGCCCCCGATCAGCCCCAGCATTTT	CASSLAPDQPQHF
once	TRBJ2-7	NA	14	TRBV18	TGTGCCAGCACGCGAGGGGGGATCCCGGTCGAGCAGTACTTC	CASTRGGIPVEQYF
once	TRBJ1-6	TRBD1	14	TRBV6-5	TGTGCCAGCAGTTACGACAGGGGAAATTCACCCCTCCACTTT	CASSYDRGNSPLHF
NA	TRBJ1-3	NA	20	TRBV5-5	TGTGCCAGCAGCTTGGACCCCGGACAAGGTCCCTTTAGCTCTGGAAACACCATATATTTT	CASSLDPGQGPFSSGNTIYF
NA	TRBJ1-2	NA	12	TRBV28	NA	CASSSSLYGYTF
NA	TRBJ2-7	TRBD1	15	TRBV3-1/TRBV3-2	TGTGCCAGCAGCCAGGGGACAGGGGGCCCCTACGAGCAGTACTTC	CASSQGTGGPYEQYF
NA	TRBJ1-5	NA	14	TRBV10-2	TGCGCCAGCAGTGAGTCGGATACCAATCAGCCCCAGCATTTT	CASSESDTNQPQHF
once	TRBJ1-2	NA	15	TRBV18	TGTGCCAGCTCACCGCCCCAGGGTAGGGAGAATGGCTACACCTTC	CASSPPQGRENGYTF
NA	TRBJ2-4	NA	14	TRBV28	TGTGCCAGCAGTTTGGACAGATTAAAAAACATTCAGTACTTC	CASSLDRLKNIQYF
NA	TRBJ1-5	NA	15	TRBV6-5	TGTGCCAGCAGTTACTCGTCCGGGGCCCATCAGCCCCAGCATTTT	CASSYSSGAHQPQHF
once	TRBJ2-3	TRBD2	14	TRBV25-1	TGTGCCAGCGGACTAGCGGGATACACAGATACGCAGTATTTT	CASGLAGYTDTQYF
NA	TRBJ2-1	TRBD2	19	TRBV11-2	TGTGCCAGCAGCTTAGATCTGGCGTCTAGCGGGAACTCCTACAATGAGCAGTTCTTC	CASSLDLASSGNSYNEQFF